The 16 T cell receptor beta chains below were found in one sample sequenced in a study of blood T cell repertoires in COVID-19. Method: immunoSEQ multiplex PCR; TCRdb's copy keeps in-frame clones and lacks some. The sample lists 300,000 to 450,000 clones; roughly nine tenths were seen once. What was sequenced was PBMCs or T cells enriched from blood (not recorded which). The receptors were sampled from a man younger than 35 who had recovered from COVID-19.

V is TRBV7-2 and J is TRBJ2-7; 7 bases map to TRBD2. Germline V gives CDR1 SGHTA, CDR2 FQGNSA. The trim removed 0 bases at V and 2 bases at J, leaving 7 bases unmatched. The CDR3 loop spans 16 amino acids. The CDR3 loop reads CASSLASSSGTYEQYF. The CDR3 DNA is TGTGCCAGCAGCTTAGCGTCGTCTAGCGGTACCTACGAGCAGTACTTC.

This clone has a count of ten or more. V and J are TRBV6-5 and TRBJ2-2; D is possibly TRBD1 (5 bases). Germline CDR1 reads MNHEY; CDR2 reads SVGAGI. V was trimmed by 5 bases and J by 7 bases, leaving 8 bases between them. The CDR3 has 12 amino acids. The CDR3: CASSRRVGELFF. The DNA of the CDR3 is TGTGCCAGCAGTCGCAGGGTCGGGGAGCTGTTTTTT.

The V gene is TRBV7-2, the J gene TRBJ2-3; D possibly corresponds to TRBD1 (5 bases). The CDR3 length is 13 residues. Trimming took 4 bases from V and 6 from J, leaving 11 bases between them. CDR1 and CDR2 from the germline V gene are SGHTA and FQGNSA. The CDR3: CASSSPGSDTQYF. Here the CDR3 DNA reads TGTGCCAGCAGCTCCCCAGGGTCTGATACGCAGTATTTT.

This clone was detected once. The rearrangement uses TRBV5-1 and TRBJ1-4; 8 bases match TRBD1. This CDR3 has 15 amino acids. V trimming: 2 bases; J trimming: 1 base; junction bases outside the gene matches: 1. Germline CDR1 and CDR2: SGHRS and YFSETQ. This chain's CDR3 is CASSFGQGTNEKLFF. CDR3 sequence (DNA): TGCGCCAGCAGCTTCGGACAGGGAACTAATGAAAAACTGTTTTTT.

The chain is built from TRBV5-4 and TRBJ2-2, with 7 positions matching TRBD2. Per the germline V gene, CDR1 is SGHNT and CDR2 is YYREEE (reference sequence). The CDR3 consists of 15 residues. The junction had 5 bases not matched to a gene; V was cut back by 1 base and J by 5 bases. The CDR3 region has the DNA TGTGCCAGCAGCTTGAATCTGCGGGGGACCGGGGAGCTGTTTTTT. Translation gives CASSLNLRGTGELFF.

About this clone: Other DNA sequences in the sample encode the same CDR3. J is TRBJ2-7 and V is TRBV6-5; TRBD1 aligns across 10 bases. Trimming cost V 2 bases and J 2 bases; bases outside gene matches: 0. The V gene's germline CDR1 is MNHEY and CDR2 SVGAGI. CDR3 size: 14 residues. CDR3 protein: CASSYGQGAYEQYF. CDR3 DNA: TGTGCCAGCAGTTACGGACAGGGGGCCTACGAGCAGTACTTC.

The chain couples TRBV6-5 to TRBJ2-5; 10 bases align to TRBD2. The CDR3 consists of 14 residues. CDR1 MNHEY and CDR2 SVGAGI come from the germline V gene. V dropped 7 bases and J dropped 5; count of bases not matched to a gene: 7. CDR3 DNA: TGTGCCAGCAACAAGCGGGGGGGCCGGGAGACCCAGTACTTC. Its protein product is CASNKRGGRETQYF.

The gene calls are TRBV27 and TRBJ2-2, with 8 positions matching TRBD2. CDR1 and CDR2 from the germline V gene are MNHEY and SMNVEV (reference sequence). This CDR3 comprises 18 residues. Trimming took 1 base from V and 2 from J; bases not matched to a gene: 9. The CDR3 here is CASSLYYPGGVNTGELFF. CDR3 in DNA: TGTGCCAGCAGTTTATATTACCCGGGGGGGGTCAACACCGGGGAGCTGTTTTTT.

This chain connects TRBV7-8 to TRBJ2-1, with D hard to call. The germline CDR1 and CDR2 sequences are SGHVS and FQNEAQ. Between the trimmed V and J ends, which lost 10 bases and 10 bases, there was a span of 5 bases. The CDR3 has 8 amino acids. For the CDR3, the DNA is TGTGCCACCACAGAGCAGTTCTTC. Translated, it gives CATTEQFF. The entire variable domain, with the rest obtained from reference TRBV7-8 and TRBJ2-1, is as follows: GAGVSQSPRYKVAKRGQDVALRCDPISGHVSLFWYQQALGQGPEFLTYFQNEAQLDKSGLPSDRFFAERPEGSVSTLKIQRTQQEDSAVYLCATTEQFFGPGTRLTVL.

The V gene is TRBV27, the J gene TRBJ2-1; 7 positions match TRBD2. V gave up 9 bases and J gave up 10 bases; unmatched junction bases: 9. The CDR3 totals 12 residues. Germline V gene data show CDR1 as MNHEY and CDR2 as SMNVEV (reference sequence). CDR3 sequence (DNA): TGTGCCAGTGGGACTACCCTCAGAGAGCAGTTCTTC. Translating gives CASGTTLREQFF.

This chain links TRBV19 with TRBJ1-3; D is undetermined. Deletions cut 10 bases from V and 1 base from J, with 8 bases between. The CDR3 spans 12 residues. Germline V gene sequence: CDR1 LNHDA, CDR2 SQIVND (reference sequence). The CDR3: CATRSSGNTIYF. DNA for the CDR3: TGTGCCACCAGGTCTTCTGGAAACACCATATATTTT.

This clone has more than one count but fewer than ten. The gene calls are TRBV7-9 and TRBJ2-1; weak D call: TRBD1 (6 bases). The CDR3 sequence is 15 residues long. Germline values: CDR1 SEHNR, CDR2 FQNEAQ (reference sequence). V was cut by 2 bases and J by 3 bases, with 11 bases left in between. The CDR3 DNA is TGTGCCAGCAGCTTACCCAGGGACAACTACAATGAGCAGTTCTTC. Residues: CASSLPRDNYNEQFF.

CDR3 residues: CASSLETSGRVGELFF. Written as DNA, the CDR3 is TGTGCCAGCAGCTTGGAAACTAGCGGGAGGGTCGGGGAGCTGTTTTTT. This chain uses TRBV5-4 with TRBJ2-2; 13 bases line up with TRBD2. The CDR3 totals 16 residues. V trimming: 0 bases; J trimming: 7 bases; junction bases outside the gene matches: 3. CDR1 is SGHNT, CDR2 YYREEE, per germline (reference sequence). The whole variable domain, remainder taken from reference TRBV5-4 and TRBJ2-2, is ETGVTQSPTHLIKTRGQQVTLRCSSQSGHNTVSWYQQALGQGPQFIFQYYREEENGRGNFPPRFSGLQFPNYSSELNVNALELDDSALYLCASSLETSGRVGELFFGEGSRLTVL.

The rearrangement joins TRBV19 to TRBJ1-5, with 9 bases identical to TRBD1. This CDR3 region has 14 residues. Germline CDR1 is LNHDA and CDR2 is SQIVND (reference sequence). V dropped 6 bases and J dropped 3; count of bases not matched to a gene: 3. CDR3 loop: CASSGTGINQPQHF. The DNA for the CDR3 is TGTGCCAGTAGCGGGACAGGGATCAATCAGCCCCAGCATTTT.

On this clone itself: Other DNA sequences in the sample encode the same CDR3. The rearrangement links TRBV5-1 to TRBJ1-2, with D unresolved. V lost 1 base and J lost 3, with 7 bases in between. Germline CDR1 reads SGHRS; CDR2 reads YFSETQ. The CDR3 extends over 13 amino acids. For the CDR3, the DNA is TGCGCCAGCAGCTTGATGGCGGACTATGGCTACACCTTC. This codes for CASSLMADYGYTF. Variable domain in full (rest from reference TRBV5-1 and TRBJ1-2): KAGVTQTPRYLIKTRGQQVTLSCSPISGHRSVSWYQQTPGQGLQFLFEYFSETQRNKGNFPGRFSGRQFSNSRSEMNVSTLELGDSALYLCASSLMADYGYTFGSGTRLTVV.

The V gene is TRBV9, the J gene TRBJ1-6; TRBD1 is a possible D gene (5 bases). This CDR3 has 14 amino acids. The V gene's germline CDR1 is SGDLS and CDR2 YYNGEE. Deletions cut 4 bases from V and 8 bases from J, with 13 bases between. DNA for the CDR3: TGTGCCAGCAGCCTGGGACTTTCTTATTCACCCCTCCACTTT. It is translated as CASSLGLSYSPLHF. The variable domain in full, completed from reference TRBV9 and TRBJ1-6, reads DSGVTQTPKHLITATGQRVTLRCSPRSGDLSVYWYQQSLDQGLQFLIQYYNGEERAKGNILERFSAQQFPDLHSELNLSSLELGDSALYFCASSLGLSYSPLHFGNGTRLTVT.